This TCR beta chain was retrieved from a study of cytomegalovirus exposure and HLA in healthy donors. Study conclusions and caveats: An analysis was carried out at a later point. It showed that HLA-associated TCR beta chains were more clonally expanded than equally common non-associated chains.

Both 60 Vbeta primers and 13 Jbeta primers went into the PCR. TCRdb keeps only in-frame clones here, not all; method: immunoSEQ multiplex PCR. Altogether 200,000 or so clones are present, about nine tenths being singletons, with the ten largest covering 1% to 1.5%. This clone turned up a few times. As yet, its antigen is unknown. This CDR3 contains 14 residues. The germline CDR1 and CDR2 sequences are LGHNA and YNFKEQ. V lost 0 bases, J lost 6 bases, and 11 bases lay in between. The sample was PBMCs. The receptor was isolated from a young man in good health and CMV-seronegative. The chain uses TRBV4-2 and TRBJ1-2; D unresolved. This chain's CDR3 is CASSQDSMGDGYTF. CDR3 sequence (DNA): TGTGCCAGCAGCCAAGATAGTATGGGAGATGGCTACACCTTC.